This TCR beta chain is from a study of control samples from healthy donors and cancer patients. Clones were sequenced by immunoSEQ multiplex PCR, and TCRdb holds only the in-frame ones, with some missing. The table includes around 150,000 clones, approximately 94% detected once. The origin of this receptor is a woman aged 40 to 50 in good health. The sequenced material came from blood.

CDR3: CASSGSYGYTF. The CDR3 nucleotides read TGTGCCAGTAGTGGCAGCTATGGCTACACCTTC. The chain uses TRBV19 and TRBJ1-2; D is unresolved. The germline V gene has CDR1 LNHDA and CDR2 SQIVND (reference sequence). Trimming took off 5 bases at V and 4 bases at J, with 5 bases between the two ends. The CDR3 totals 11 residues.